Below, 26 T cell receptor beta chains from the same sample are listed, as sequenced in a study of blood T cell repertoires in COVID-19. Profiling relied on immunoSEQ multiplex PCR, and the TCRdb table lists in-frame clones only, not all of them. The top ten clones hold 3.5% to 5% of a sample with 200,000 to 250,000 clones, 75% to 90% of them seen once. The material sequenced was PBMCs or T cells enriched from blood (not recorded which). The source is a woman aged 25 to 45 who had recovered from COVID-19.

This CDR3 is CATSDFRNQPQHF. The CDR3 coding sequence is TGTGCCACCAGTGATTTCCGGAATCAGCCCCAGCATTTT. The gene calls are TRBV24-1 and TRBJ1-5; no definite D call. Looked up from germline, CDR1 is KGHDR and CDR2 is SFDVKD. This CDR3 comprises 13 residues. V shed 1 base and J shed 4 bases, with 4 bases lying between them.

The chain carries TRBV7-3 and TRBJ2-1, with 9 bases aligning to TRBD1. Unmatched junction bases numbered 6, after V lost 5 bases and J lost 10 bases. CDR3 length: 13 residues. CDR1 SGHTA and CDR2 FQGTGA come from the germline V gene. Written as DNA, the CDR3 is TGTGCCAGCAGCGGGACAGGGCTGAGCGAGCAGTTCTTC. It is translated as CASSGTGLSEQFF.

This rearrangement joins TRBV3-1 (or the pseudogene TRBV3-2) to TRBJ1-1; a possible D gene is TRBD1 (5 bases). The germline V gene encodes CDR1 LGHDT and CDR2 YNNKEL (reference sequence). Trimming left V 1 base short and J 5 bases short, with 11 bases between. The CDR3 has 14 residues. Here the CDR3 DNA reads TGTGCCAGCAGCCAAGGTCCGGGGGGGACTGAAGCTTTCTTT. Translated: CASSQGPGGTEAFF.

This clone came up once. This chain links TRBV7-3 with TRBJ1-1; possibly TRBD1 for D (6 bases). The CDR3 covers 14 residues. Germline V gene data show CDR1 as SGHTA and CDR2 as FQGTGA. Between the trimmed V and J ends, which lost 5 bases and 5 bases, there was a span of 15 bases. The CDR3 here is CASSLQGDGTEAFF. The CDR3 DNA sequence: TGTGCCAGCAGCCTACAGGGCGATGGGACTGAAGCTTTCTTT.

As to this clone: The junction does not match germline at one end; this may be a read error. The chain employs TRBV9 and TRBJ1-5; D is uncertain. The CDR3 consists of 15 residues. From germline, CDR1 is SGDLS and CDR2 YYNGEE. As DNA, the CDR3 is TGTGCCAGCAGCGTAGGCAGAGATAGCAATCAGCCCCAACATTTT. Its translation: CASSVGRDSNQPQHF.

The chain links TRBV9 to TRBJ1-1; no definite D call. Germline loops: CDR1 SGDLS, CDR2 YYNGEE. The CDR3 is made up of 14 amino acids. Between the trimmed V and J ends, which lost 3 bases and 0 bases, there was a span of 9 bases. The CDR3 reads CASSESAVNTEAFF. DNA for the CDR3: TGTGCCAGCAGCGAGTCTGCAGTGAACACTGAAGCTTTCTTT.

This clone was picked up one time. The chain combines TRBV7-2 with TRBJ1-4; 9 bases agree with TRBD1. The CDR3 runs to 15 residues. CDR1 is SGHTA and CDR2 is FQGNSA in the germline V gene. V lost 6 bases, J lost 5 bases, and 7 bases stayed unmatched. CDR3 bases: TGTGCCAGCAGTCTCCCGACAGGGGGGAATGAAAAACTGTTTTTT. Its translation is CASSLPTGGNEKLFF.

The V and J genes are TRBV4-3 and TRBJ1-2; D is possibly TRBD1 (5 bases). CDR3 length: 14 amino acids. Germline CDR1 LGHNA, CDR2 YSLEER. Trimming took 1 base from V and 10 from J, leaving 16 bases between them. The CDR3 here is CASSQVGGKEDYTF. In DNA form, the CDR3 reads TGCGCCAGCAGCCAAGTTGGGGGGAAGGAGGACTACACCTTC.

This clone was seen just once. The chain carries TRBV28 and TRBJ1-1; 9 bases fit TRBD1. This CDR3 is built from 16 residues. V shed 1 base and J 5 bases; nucleotides not matched to a gene: 8. The germline CDR1 and CDR2 sequences are MDHEN and SYDVKM. The CDR3 region has the DNA TGTGCCAGCAGTTTATTGGGACAGGGTAGTAGGACTGAAGCTTTCTTT. Its protein product is CASSLLGQGSRTEAFF.

This chain connects TRBV25-1 to TRBJ2-1; TRBD2 matches at 11 bases. Germline assignment: CDR1 MGHDK and CDR2 SYGVNS. Trimming removed 1 base from V and 7 bases from J; junction bases left unmatched: 9. This CDR3 has 17 residues. CDR3 nucleotide sequence: TGTGCCAGCAGTGAATTTAGCGGGAGGGCCCTCAGGAATGAGCAGTTCTTC. Amino acid sequence: CASSEFSGRALRNEQFF.

The chain uses TRBV18 and TRBJ1-1, with 7 bases that match TRBD1. Germline V gene data show CDR1 as KGHSH and CDR2 as LQKENI. The CDR3 is made up of 14 amino acids. Losses at the gene ends were 6 bases for V and 7 bases for J; bases not matched to a gene: 11. The CDR3 loop reads CASSLGQDPDEAFF. The CDR3 DNA follows: TGTGCCAGCTCCCTCGGACAGGATCCTGATGAAGCTTTCTTT.

V and J are TRBV4-2 and TRBJ1-1, with D possibly matching TRBD1 (5 bases). There are 16 residues in the CDR3. Germline loops: CDR1 LGHNA, CDR2 YNFKEQ. V lost 0 bases and J 1 base, leaving 12 bases between the germline ends. The CDR3 DNA follows: TGTGCCAGCAGCCAAGAATCGTCGGGGGGGAACACTGAAGCTTTCTTT. Protein: CASSQESSGGNTEAFF.

This chain uses TRBV6-5 with TRBJ1-1; a weak D match, TRBD1 (6 bases). Germline lookup yields CDR1 MNHEY and CDR2 SVGAGI. V was shortened by 2 bases and J by 6 bases, with 10 bases between the two germline ends. The CDR3 is 13 amino acids. This chain's CDR3 is CASSYTTGSEAFF. As DNA, the CDR3 is TGTGCCAGCAGTTACACGACAGGCTCTGAAGCTTTCTTT.

The chain employs TRBV28 and TRBJ1-5; D ambiguous. The CDR3 is 18 residues long. V dropped 5 bases and J dropped 2 bases, with 22 bases sitting between them. From germline, CDR1 is MDHEN and CDR2 SYDVKM. CDR3 DNA: TGTGCCAGCAGTCCTCGGCAGTTTCGGGTACGGGGCAATCAGCCCCAGCATTTT. Amino acids: CASSPRQFRVRGNQPQHF.

For the CDR3, the DNA is TGTGCCAGCAGTTTATGGTCAGATAACTATGGCTACACCTTC. It is translated as CASSLWSDNYGYTF. The gene calls are TRBV28 and TRBJ1-2; D call uncertain. The CDR3 is 14 residues long. Germline assignment: CDR1 MDHEN and CDR2 SYDVKM. V lost 0 bases to trimming and J lost 1 base, with 6 bases between them.

A single count supports this clone. This chain joins TRBV15 and TRBJ2-1, with 13 positions matching TRBD2. The CDR3 covers 15 residues. The V gene end was trimmed by 5 bases and the J gene end by 15 bases; junction bases not matched to a gene: 13. From germline, CDR1 is LNHNV and CDR2 YYDKDF (reference sequence). CDR3 nucleotide sequence: TGTGCCACCAGCCAAGGGACTAGCGGGACCCTCAGCGGGTTCTTC. This codes for CATSQGTSGTLSGFF.

The chain carries TRBV5-6 and TRBJ2-1, with 8 bases lining up with TRBD1. Looked up from germline, CDR1 is SGHDT and CDR2 is YYEEEE. Germline trimming cut 0 bases from V and 2 bases from J; bases unmatched to any gene: 1. The CDR3 consists of 15 residues. DNA for the CDR3: TGTGCCAGCAGCTTGGACAGGGGGGCCTACAATGAGCAGTTCTTC. Amino acid sequence: CASSLDRGAYNEQFF.

In DNA, the CDR3 is TGTGCCAGCAGCTTCCCCGGGTCTGAGCAGTTCTTC. It is translated as CASSFPGSEQFF. The V call is TRBV7-3, the J call TRBJ2-1; D gene uncertain. Trimming took 3 bases from V and 9 from J, leaving 9 bases between them. This CDR3 region has 12 residues. Germline V gene lookup returns CDR1 SGHTA and CDR2 FQGTGA.

This clone has only a few counts. The rearrangement joins TRBV19 to TRBJ2-7, with D perhaps matching TRBD1 (6 bases). V lost 1 base and J lost 1, with 11 bases in between. Per the germline V gene, CDR1 is LNHDA and CDR2 is SQIVND (reference sequence). The CDR3 spans 15 residues. Here the CDR3 reads CASSIGDKPSYEQYF. CDR3 in DNA: TGTGCCAGTAGTATAGGGGACAAGCCGTCCTACGAGCAGTACTTC.

The CDR3 sequence: CASSSNNYLSYEQYF. The DNA for the CDR3 is TGTGCCAGCAGCTCCAACAACTACCTCTCCTACGAGCAGTACTTC. The genes are TRBV11-2 and TRBJ2-7; no clear D. The germline V gene encodes CDR1 SGHAT and CDR2 FQNNGV. Trimming shortened V by 4 bases and J by 0 bases, and 13 bases separated the two germline ends. The CDR3 runs to 15 residues.

The chain recombines TRBV7-9 with TRBJ2-3, with D uncertain. V was shortened by 2 bases and J by 0 bases, with 6 bases between the two germline ends. The germline V gene has CDR1 SEHNR and CDR2 FQNEAQ (reference sequence). This CDR3 has 14 amino acids. The chain's CDR3 is CASSLMTSTDTQYF. The CDR3 nucleotides are TGTGCCAGCAGCTTAATGACAAGCACAGATACGCAGTATTTT.

The chain carries TRBV24-1 and TRBJ1-2; 9 nucleotides agree with TRBD1. V was clipped by 3 bases and J by 1 base; unmatched bases: 5. Germline V lookup: CDR1 KGHDR, CDR2 SFDVKD. The CDR3 extends over 16 amino acids. In nucleotides, the CDR3 is TGTGCCACCAGTGATCCTGGGGACAGGGATAACTATGGCTACACCTTC. Protein: CATSDPGDRDNYGYTF.

The V call is TRBV27, the J call TRBJ2-1; weak D call: TRBD2 (5 bases). This CDR3 spans 15 amino acids. Deletions cut 7 bases from V and 7 bases from J, with 20 bases between. CDR1 is MNHEY, CDR2 SMNVEV, per germline (reference sequence). The CDR3 loop reads CASTPVGLALNEQFF. CDR3 coding DNA: TGTGCCAGCACCCCCGTCGGGCTAGCTCTTAATGAGCAGTTCTTC.

The chain carries TRBV19 and TRBJ1-1; 7 bases align to TRBD1. Germline V gene data show CDR1 as LNHDA and CDR2 as SQIVND (reference sequence). The CDR3 runs to 14 residues. V trimming: 7 bases; J trimming: 0 bases; junction bases outside the gene matches: 5. CDR3 amino acids: CASTQGGMNTEAFF. CDR3 in DNA: TGTGCCAGTACTCAGGGGGGAATGAACACTGAAGCTTTCTTT.

This chain links TRBV9 with TRBJ1-1; 7 nucleotides agree with TRBD1. Germline V CDR1 and CDR2: SGDLS, YYNGEE. The junction had 6 bases not matched to a gene; V was cut back by 0 bases and J by 7 bases. CDR3 length: 14 amino acids. The CDR3 spells CASSVGWDRSEAFF. The CDR3 nucleotides are TGTGCCAGCAGCGTAGGCTGGGACAGAAGTGAAGCTTTCTTT.

The J gene is TRBJ2-1, the V gene TRBV21-1; TRBD2 is the table's D call and was not checked against the DNA. TRBV21-1 is labeled a pseudogene. The CDR3 length is 19 residues. In DNA form, the CDR3 reads TGTGCCAGCAGCAAAGGGACAGGCCCTAGCGGGAGGGCCTACAATGAGCAGTTCTTC. Amino acid sequence: CASSKGTGPSGRAYNEQFF.